This TCR beta chain was sequenced during a study of cytomegalovirus exposure and HLA in healthy donors. Study-wide points: Confirmation was obtained in vitro that a few CMV-associated chains are specific for CMV antigens.

A note on this clone: The antigen is not known.

Sequencing used immunoSEQ multiplex PCR; TCRdb keeps in-frame clones, though not all of them. The data show 220,000 or so clones, with around four fifths seen just once and roughly 5.4% held by the top ten. The V and J ends lost 0 bases and 8 bases respectively, with 10 bases between them. The CDR3 totals 13 residues. Germline V gene sequence: CDR1 SGHTA, CDR2 FQGTGA. Sequencing input: PBMCs. The chain carries TRBV7-3 and TRBJ1-1, with D unclear. The origin of this receptor is a woman between 18 and 30 years old in good health and CMV-seronegative. CDR3 loop: CASSLTSTDEAFF. DNA for the CDR3: TGTGCCAGCAGCTTAACGTCCACAGACGAAGCTTTCTTT. Filled out from reference TRBV7-3 and TRBJ1-1, the complete variable domain reads GAGVSQTPSNKVTEKGKYVELRCDPISGHTALYWYRQSLGQGPEFLIYFQGTGAADDSGLPNDRFFAVRPEGSVSTLKIQRTERGDSAVYLCASSLTSTDEAFFGQGTRLTVV.